One T cell receptor beta chain is described in this entry. In the original processing: How many nucleated cells were present was estimated from reference gene primer amplification. Assay used: immunoSEQ multiplex PCR; TCRdb lists only in-frame clones, some missing. V and J calls and clone size are given by that table; D and trimming were obtained from the DNA. Among about 150,000 clones listed, 75% to 90% were seen once. This record belongs to a study of blood T cell repertoires in COVID-19. V was trimmed by 5 bases and J by 1 base, leaving 18 bases between them. This CDR3 is 17 amino acids long. Germline V gene data show CDR1 as MNHEY and CDR2 as SMNVEV (reference sequence).

The J gene is TRBJ2-1, the V gene TRBV27; D is possibly TRBD2 (5 bases). The sequencing sample was made of peripheral blood. The TCR originated in a man in his sixties with acute or convalescent COVID-19. CDR3 sequence: CASSPAFRETSYNEQFF. The CDR3 DNA reads TGTGCCAGCAGTCCCGCGTTTAGGGAGACATCCTACAATGAGCAGTTCTTC.